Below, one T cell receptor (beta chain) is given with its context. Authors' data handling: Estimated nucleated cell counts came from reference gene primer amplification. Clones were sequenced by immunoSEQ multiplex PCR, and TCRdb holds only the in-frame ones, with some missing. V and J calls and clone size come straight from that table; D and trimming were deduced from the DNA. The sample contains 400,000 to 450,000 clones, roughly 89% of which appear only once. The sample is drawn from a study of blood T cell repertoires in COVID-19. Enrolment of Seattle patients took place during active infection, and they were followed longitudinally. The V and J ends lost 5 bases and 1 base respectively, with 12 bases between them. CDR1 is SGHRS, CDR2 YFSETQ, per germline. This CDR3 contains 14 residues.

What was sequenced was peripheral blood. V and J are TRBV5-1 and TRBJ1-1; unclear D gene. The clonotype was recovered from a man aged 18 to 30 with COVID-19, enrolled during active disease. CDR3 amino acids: CASSHRRGNTEAFF. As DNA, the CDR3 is TGCGCCAGCAGTCACCGGCGGGGGAACACTGAAGCTTTCTTT.